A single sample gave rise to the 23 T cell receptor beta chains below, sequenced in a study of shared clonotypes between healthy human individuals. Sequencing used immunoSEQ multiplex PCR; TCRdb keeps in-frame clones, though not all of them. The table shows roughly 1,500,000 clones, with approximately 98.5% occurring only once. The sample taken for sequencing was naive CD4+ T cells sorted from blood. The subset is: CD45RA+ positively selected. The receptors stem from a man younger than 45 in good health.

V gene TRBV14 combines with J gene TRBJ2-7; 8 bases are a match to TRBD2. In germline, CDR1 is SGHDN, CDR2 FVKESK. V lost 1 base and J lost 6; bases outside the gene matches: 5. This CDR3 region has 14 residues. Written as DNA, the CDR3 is TGTGCCAGCAGCCAAGCCGGGACTAGTTTCGAGCAGTACTTC. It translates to CASSQAGTSFEQYF.

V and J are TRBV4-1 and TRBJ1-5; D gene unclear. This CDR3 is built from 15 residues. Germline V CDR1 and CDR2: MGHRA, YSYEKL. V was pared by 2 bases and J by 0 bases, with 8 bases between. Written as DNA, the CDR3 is TGCGCCAGCAGCCAAAACGGGAATAGCAATCAGCCCCAGCATTTT. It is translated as CASSQNGNSNQPQHF.

The DNA of the CDR3 is TGTGCCAGCAGCTTACAGTTCTATAGCAATCAGCCCCAGCATTTT. Its translation: CASSLQFYSNQPQHF. The chain is built from TRBV28 and TRBJ1-5; D uncertain. The V and J ends lost 6 bases and 0 bases respectively, with 12 bases between them. The CDR3 contains 15 residues. Germline V gene lookup returns CDR1 MDHEN and CDR2 SYDVKM.

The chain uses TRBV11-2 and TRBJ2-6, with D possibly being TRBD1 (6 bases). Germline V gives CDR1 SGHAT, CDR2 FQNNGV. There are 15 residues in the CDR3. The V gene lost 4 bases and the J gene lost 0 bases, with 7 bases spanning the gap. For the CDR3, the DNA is TGTGCCAGCAGCTGGGGACACTCTGGGGCCAACGTCCTGACTTTC. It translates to CASSWGHSGANVLTF.

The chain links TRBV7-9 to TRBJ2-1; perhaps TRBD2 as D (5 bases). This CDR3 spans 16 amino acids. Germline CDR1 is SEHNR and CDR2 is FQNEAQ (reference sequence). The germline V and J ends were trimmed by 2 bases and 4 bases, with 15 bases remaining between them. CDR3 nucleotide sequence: TGTGCCAGCAGCTTAATAGGTGGGGAGCCGTACAATGAGCAGTTCTTC. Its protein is CASSLIGGEPYNEQFF.

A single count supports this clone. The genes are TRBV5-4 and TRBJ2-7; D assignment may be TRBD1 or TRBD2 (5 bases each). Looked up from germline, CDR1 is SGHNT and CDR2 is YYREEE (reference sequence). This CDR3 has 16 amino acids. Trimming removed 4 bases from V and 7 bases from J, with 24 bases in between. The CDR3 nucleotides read TGTGCCAGCAGCCCCGGGACCGACCTGCTGTTGGAAGAGCAGTACTTC. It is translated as CASSPGTDLLLEEQYF.

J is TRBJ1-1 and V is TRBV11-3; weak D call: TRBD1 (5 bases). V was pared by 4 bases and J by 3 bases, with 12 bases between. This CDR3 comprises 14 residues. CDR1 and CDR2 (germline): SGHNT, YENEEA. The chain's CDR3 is CASSSGPGDTEAFF. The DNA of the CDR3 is TGTGCCAGCAGCTCGGGACCGGGGGACACTGAAGCTTTCTTT.

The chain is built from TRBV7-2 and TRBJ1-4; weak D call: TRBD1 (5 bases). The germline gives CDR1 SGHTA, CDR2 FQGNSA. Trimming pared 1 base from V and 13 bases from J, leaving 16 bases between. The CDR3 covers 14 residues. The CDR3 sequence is CASSLVGAGGTLFF. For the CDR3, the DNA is TGTGCCAGCAGCTTAGTAGGGGCCGGCGGAACACTGTTTTTT. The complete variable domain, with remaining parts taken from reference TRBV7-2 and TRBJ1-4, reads GAGVSQSPSNKVTEKGKDVELRCDPISGHTALYWYRQSLGQGLEFLIYFQGNSAPDKSGLPSDRFSAERTGGSVSTLTIQRTQQEDSAVYLCASSLVGAGGTLFFGSGTQLSVL.

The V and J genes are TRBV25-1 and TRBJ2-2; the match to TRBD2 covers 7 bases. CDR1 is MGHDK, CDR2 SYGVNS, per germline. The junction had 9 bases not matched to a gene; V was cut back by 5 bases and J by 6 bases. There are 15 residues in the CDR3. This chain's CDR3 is CASSTGGKRAGELFF. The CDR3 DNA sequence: TGTGCCAGCAGTACCGGGGGGAAGAGGGCCGGGGAGCTGTTTTTT.

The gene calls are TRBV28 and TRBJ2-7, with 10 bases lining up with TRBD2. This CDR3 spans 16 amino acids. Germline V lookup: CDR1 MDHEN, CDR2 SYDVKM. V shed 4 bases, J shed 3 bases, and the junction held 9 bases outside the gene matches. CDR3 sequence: CASSWLAGEGYYEQYF. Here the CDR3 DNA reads TGTGCCAGCAGTTGGCTAGCGGGAGAAGGGTACTACGAGCAGTACTTC.

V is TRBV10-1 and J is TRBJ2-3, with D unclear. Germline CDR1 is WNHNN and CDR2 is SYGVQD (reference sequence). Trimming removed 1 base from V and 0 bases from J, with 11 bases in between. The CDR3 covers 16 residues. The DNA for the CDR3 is TGCGCCAGCAGTGAGTTGGCGGAGTTTAGCACAGATACGCAGTATTTT. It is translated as CASSELAEFSTDTQYF.

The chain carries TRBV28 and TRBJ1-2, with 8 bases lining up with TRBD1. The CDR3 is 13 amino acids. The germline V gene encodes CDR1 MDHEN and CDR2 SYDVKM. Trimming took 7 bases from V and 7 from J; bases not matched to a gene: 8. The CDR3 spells CASNTQGGFGYTF. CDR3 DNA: TGTGCCAGCAATACACAGGGGGGTTTTGGCTACACCTTC.

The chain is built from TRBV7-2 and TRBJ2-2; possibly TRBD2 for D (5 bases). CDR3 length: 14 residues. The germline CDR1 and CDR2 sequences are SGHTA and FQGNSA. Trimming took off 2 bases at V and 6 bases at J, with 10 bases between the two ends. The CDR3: CASSLLRAAGELFF. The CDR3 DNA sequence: TGTGCCAGCAGCTTATTGAGGGCCGCCGGGGAGCTGTTTTTT. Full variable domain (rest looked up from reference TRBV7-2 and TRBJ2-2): GAGVSQSPSNKVTEKGKDVELRCDPISGHTALYWYRQSLGQGLEFLIYFQGNSAPDKSGLPSDRFSAERTGGSVSTLTIQRTQQEDSAVYLCASSLLRAAGELFFGEGSRLTVL.

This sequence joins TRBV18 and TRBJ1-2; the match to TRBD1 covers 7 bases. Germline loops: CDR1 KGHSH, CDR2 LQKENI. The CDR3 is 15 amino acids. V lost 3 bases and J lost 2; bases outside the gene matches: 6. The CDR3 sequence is CASSPRDSHNYGYTF. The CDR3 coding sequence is TGTGCCAGCTCACCGAGGGACAGCCACAACTATGGCTACACCTTC.

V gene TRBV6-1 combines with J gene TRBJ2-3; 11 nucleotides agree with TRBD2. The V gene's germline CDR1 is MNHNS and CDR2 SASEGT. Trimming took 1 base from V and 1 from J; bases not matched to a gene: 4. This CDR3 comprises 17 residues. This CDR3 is CASSEVAGLAGTDTQYF. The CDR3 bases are TGTGCCAGCAGTGAAGTCGCGGGACTAGCGGGCACAGATACGCAGTATTTT.

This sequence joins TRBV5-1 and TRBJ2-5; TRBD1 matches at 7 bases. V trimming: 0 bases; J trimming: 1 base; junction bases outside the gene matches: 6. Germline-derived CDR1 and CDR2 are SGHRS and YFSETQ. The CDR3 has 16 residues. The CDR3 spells CASSLAGQPSQETQYF. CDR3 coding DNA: TGCGCCAGCAGCTTGGCGGGACAGCCATCCCAAGAGACCCAGTACTTC.

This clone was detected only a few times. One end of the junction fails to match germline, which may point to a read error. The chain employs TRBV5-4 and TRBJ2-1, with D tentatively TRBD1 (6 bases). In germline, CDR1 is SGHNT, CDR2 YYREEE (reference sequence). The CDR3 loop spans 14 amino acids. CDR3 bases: TGCGCCAGCAGCCATCAATCCGCGAGGGGGAAGCAGTTCTTC. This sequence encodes CASSHQSARGKQFF.

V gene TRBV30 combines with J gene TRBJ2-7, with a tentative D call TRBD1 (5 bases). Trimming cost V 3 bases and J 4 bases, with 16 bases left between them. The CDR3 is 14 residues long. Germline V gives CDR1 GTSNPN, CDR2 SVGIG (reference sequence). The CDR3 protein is CAWSPTLKGYEQYF. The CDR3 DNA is TGTGCCTGGAGCCCAACCTTGAAGGGGTACGAGCAGTACTTC.

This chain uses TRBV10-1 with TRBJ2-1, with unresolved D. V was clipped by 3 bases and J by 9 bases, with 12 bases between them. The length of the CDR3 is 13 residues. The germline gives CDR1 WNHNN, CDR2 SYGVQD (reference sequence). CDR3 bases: TGCGCCAGCAGTGAAAGGGCAGTAGGTGAGCAGTTCTTC. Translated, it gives CASSERAVGEQFF.

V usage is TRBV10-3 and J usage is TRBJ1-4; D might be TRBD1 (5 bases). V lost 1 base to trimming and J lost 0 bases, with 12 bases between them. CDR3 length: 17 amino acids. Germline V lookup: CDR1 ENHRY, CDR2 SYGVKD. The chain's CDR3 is CAISEFAEQATNEKLFF. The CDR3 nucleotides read TGTGCCATCAGTGAGTTCGCTGAACAGGCAACTAATGAAAAACTGTTTTTT.

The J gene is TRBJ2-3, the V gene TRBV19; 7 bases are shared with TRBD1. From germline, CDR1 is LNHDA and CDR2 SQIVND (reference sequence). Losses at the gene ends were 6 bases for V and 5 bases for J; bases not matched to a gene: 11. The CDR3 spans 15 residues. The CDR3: CASSLYRGVEDTQYF. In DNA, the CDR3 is TGTGCCAGTAGCCTATACAGGGGCGTTGAAGATACGCAGTATTTT.

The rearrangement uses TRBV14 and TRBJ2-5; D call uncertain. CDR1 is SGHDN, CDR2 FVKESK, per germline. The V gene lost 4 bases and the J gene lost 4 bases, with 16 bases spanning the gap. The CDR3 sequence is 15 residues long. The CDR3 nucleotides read TGTGCCAGCAGCCCACGATTAAAGGGCGGAGAGACCCAGTACTTC. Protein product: CASSPRLKGGETQYF.

CDR3 residues: CASSLDRMEYF. In DNA, the CDR3 is TGCGCCAGCAGCTTGGACAGGATGGAGTATTTT. The chain joins TRBV5-1 to TRBJ2-3; a weak D match, TRBD1 (5 bases). CDR3 size: 11 residues. V gave up 0 bases and J gave up 13 bases, with 9 bases separating them. The germline V gene has CDR1 SGHRS and CDR2 YFSETQ.